The next 14 T cell receptor beta chains were all read from a single sample in a study of blood T cell repertoires in COVID-19. Libraries were prepared by immunoSEQ multiplex PCR; TCRdb keeps only in-frame clonotypes and omits some of them. The sample shows over 250,000 clones, 80% to 90% of them seen only once. The sequencing input was peripheral blood. The receptors come from a woman aged 50 to 65 with acute or convalescent COVID-19.

V gene TRBV5-4 combines with J gene TRBJ2-5, with 10 bases fitting TRBD1. Germline V gives CDR1 SGHNT, CDR2 YYREEE (reference sequence). V gave up 4 bases and J gave up 4 bases; unmatched junction bases: 4. This CDR3 has 14 residues. CDR3 nucleotide sequence: TGTGCCAGCAGCACCGACAGGGGGCGAGAGACCCAGTACTTC. Translated: CASSTDRGRETQYF.

The V gene is TRBV28, the J gene TRBJ1-3; D might be TRBD1 (5 bases). Germline assignment: CDR1 MDHEN and CDR2 SYDVKM. Trimming pared 5 bases from V and 4 bases from J, leaving 12 bases between. The CDR3 has 14 amino acids. This CDR3 reads CASSGQGLGNTIYF. The CDR3 DNA reads as TGTGCCAGCAGTGGGCAGGGACTCGGAAACACCATATATTTT.

The chain is built from TRBV4-3 and TRBJ1-3; 7 nucleotides match TRBD1. The J segment lost 3 bases and the V segment lost 0 bases, leaving 5 bases of the junction unmatched. The CDR3 covers 16 residues. Per the germline V gene, CDR1 is LGHNA and CDR2 is YSLEER. CDR3 region: CASSQDARGNGNTIYF. In DNA, the CDR3 is TGCGCCAGCAGCCAAGATGCCAGGGGGAATGGAAACACCATATATTTT.

The chain combines TRBV19 with TRBJ1-4, with 9 bases fitting TRBD1. Trimming removed 5 bases from V and 0 bases from J; junction bases left unmatched: 1. Germline V lookup: CDR1 LNHDA, CDR2 SQIVND (reference sequence). The CDR3 has 15 residues. The CDR3 DNA reads as TGTGCCAGTAGTGGGGACAGGGCAACTAATGAAAAACTGTTTTTT. Residues: CASSGDRATNEKLFF.

The V gene is TRBV28, the J gene TRBJ1-6, with D uncertain. Germline loops: CDR1 MDHEN, CDR2 SYDVKM. V lost 6 bases and J lost 3, with 18 bases in between. This CDR3 is 17 amino acids long. The CDR3 DNA reads TGTGCCAGCAGCCCACTGCACCTCGGGAGCTATAATTCACCCCTCCACTTT. This encodes CASSPLHLGSYNSPLHF. The full variable domain, its missing parts supplied by reference TRBV28 and TRBJ1-6, is DVKVTQSSRYLVKRTGEKVFLECVQDMDHENMFWYRQDPGLGLRLIYFSYDVKMKEKGDIPEGYSVSREKKERFSLILESASTNQTSMYLCASSPLHLGSYNSPLHFGNGTRLTVT.

V is TRBV19 and J is TRBJ1-3; D gene uncertain. The CDR3 runs to 13 residues. Trimming removed 7 bases from V and 4 bases from J, with 11 bases in between. CDR1 is LNHDA and CDR2 is SQIVND in the germline V gene (reference sequence). This CDR3 reads CASTLERGNTIYF. The CDR3, as DNA: TGTGCCAGTACACTAGAGCGGGGAAACACCATATATTTT. The full variable domain, completed using reference TRBV19 and TRBJ1-3, is DGGITQSPKYLFRKEGQNVTLSCEQNLNHDAMYWYRQDPGQGLRLIYYSQIVNDFQKGDIAEGYSVSREKKESFPLTVTSAQKNPTAFYLCASTLERGNTIYFGEGSWLTVV.

The chain recombines TRBV5-5 with TRBJ2-7, with 7 bases identical to TRBD1. The CDR3 has 15 amino acids. CDR1 is SGHKS and CDR2 is YYEKEE in the germline V gene (reference sequence). V trimming: 3 bases; J trimming: 5 bases; junction bases outside the gene matches: 11. CDR3 sequence (DNA): TGTGCCAGCAGCTGGGTACGACAGGGAGTGGACGAGCAGTACTTC. Its translation: CASSWVRQGVDEQYF.

The chain recombines TRBV6-5 with TRBJ2-5; no clear D gene. The CDR3 runs to 13 residues. CDR1 MNHEY and CDR2 SVGAGI come from the germline V gene. The V end was cut by 7 bases, the J end by 1 base, with 10 bases between. The CDR3 DNA reads as TGTGCCAGCATAGGCAGGCGCCAAGAGACCCAGTACTTC. Residues: CASIGRRQETQYF.

The chain employs TRBV27 and TRBJ2-1; 12 positions match TRBD2. In germline, CDR1 is MNHEY, CDR2 SMNVEV (reference sequence). The CDR3 has 15 amino acids. The ends lost 5 bases at V and 3 bases at J; junction bases unmatched: 2. CDR3 in amino acids: CASSETSGSYNEQFF. CDR3 nucleotide sequence: TGTGCCAGCAGTGAGACTAGCGGGAGCTACAATGAGCAGTTCTTC.

This clone was counted only a few times. This rearrangement joins TRBV5-8 to TRBJ1-4; 7 positions match TRBD1. The CDR3 runs 15 residues. Losses at the gene ends were 7 bases for V and 5 bases for J; bases not matched to a gene: 11. CDR1 and CDR2 (germline): SGHTS, YDEGEE. The CDR3 here is CASSKRGQPNEKLFF. The CDR3 coding sequence is TGTGCCAGCTCAAAACGGGGACAGCCAAATGAAAAACTGTTTTTT.

The rearrangement links TRBV27 to TRBJ2-5, with TRBD1 as a possible D gene (5 bases). V lost 8 bases and J lost 2, with 18 bases in between. The CDR3 runs 15 residues. Germline assignment: CDR1 MNHEY and CDR2 SMNVEV (reference sequence). CDR3 DNA sequence: TGTGCCAGCGGGGCCAATTGGGGCCCACAAGAGACCCAGTACTTC. This translates into CASGANWGPQETQYF.

V is TRBV7-9 and J is TRBJ2-7; maybe TRBD1 (8 bases). V was trimmed by 5 bases and J by 1 base, leaving 18 bases between them. Germline CDR1 SEHNR, CDR2 FQNEAQ (reference sequence). This CDR3 is 16 amino acids long. CDR3 residues: CASSQAGQVLSYEQYF. In nucleotides, the CDR3 is TGTGCCAGCAGCCAAGCGGGACAGGTTTTGTCCTACGAGCAGTACTTC. Based on the CDR3 plus reference TRBV7-9 and TRBJ2-7, the full variable domain is DTGVSQNPRHKITKRGQNVTFRCDPISEHNRLYWYRQTLGQGPEFLTYFQNEAQLEKSRLLSDRFSAERPKGSFSTLEIQRTEQGDSAMYLCASSQAGQVLSYEQYFGPGTRLTVT.

This clone was counted between two and nine times. The CDR3 here is CATSGTGPYNEQFF. CDR3 in DNA: TGTGCTACTAGTGGGACAGGGCCCTACAATGAGCAGTTCTTC. The V call is TRBV12-5, the J call TRBJ2-1; TRBD1 matches at 9 bases. Germline CDR1 LGHNT, CDR2 FRNRAP. Trimming at V came to 10 bases and at J to 2 bases, leaving 6 bases not matched to a gene. The CDR3 length is 14 residues. Variable domain in full (rest from reference TRBV12-5 and TRBJ2-1): DARVTQTPRHKVTEMGQEVTMRCQPILGHNTVFWYRQTMMQGLELLAYFRNRAPLDDSGMPKDRFSAEMPDATLATLKIQPSEPRDSAVYFCATSGTGPYNEQFFGPGTRLTVL.

V is TRBV27 and J is TRBJ2-1, with 7 bases identical to TRBD2. Germline CDR1 is MNHEY and CDR2 is SMNVEV (reference sequence). The CDR3 loop spans 17 amino acids. The ends lost 2 bases at V and 1 base at J; junction bases unmatched: 8. The CDR3 sequence: CASSLPGGSRSYNEQFF. Written as DNA, the CDR3 is TGTGCCAGCAGTTTACCAGGCGGGAGTAGGTCCTACAATGAGCAGTTCTTC.